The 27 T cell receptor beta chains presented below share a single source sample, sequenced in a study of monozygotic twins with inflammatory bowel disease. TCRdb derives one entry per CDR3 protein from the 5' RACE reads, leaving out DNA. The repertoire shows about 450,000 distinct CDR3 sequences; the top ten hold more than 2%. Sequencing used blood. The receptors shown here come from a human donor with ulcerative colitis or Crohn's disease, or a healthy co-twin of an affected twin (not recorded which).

The CDR3: CASSGEAGRELFF. The gene calls are TRBV7-6 and TRBJ1-4; TCRdb reports TRBD1, a call that lacks DNA to check it against. The CDR3 contains 13 residues. Germline CDR1 reads SGHVS; CDR2 reads FNYEAQ.

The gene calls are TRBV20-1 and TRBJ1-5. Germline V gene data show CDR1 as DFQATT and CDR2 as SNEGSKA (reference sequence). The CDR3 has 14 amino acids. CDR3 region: CSAREEWGNQPQHF.

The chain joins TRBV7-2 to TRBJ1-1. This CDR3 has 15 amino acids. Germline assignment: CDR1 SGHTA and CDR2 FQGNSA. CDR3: CASTPPGLLNTEAFF.

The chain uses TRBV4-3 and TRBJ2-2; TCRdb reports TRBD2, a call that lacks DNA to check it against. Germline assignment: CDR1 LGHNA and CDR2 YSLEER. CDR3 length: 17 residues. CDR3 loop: CASSPMLLAGGSGELFF.

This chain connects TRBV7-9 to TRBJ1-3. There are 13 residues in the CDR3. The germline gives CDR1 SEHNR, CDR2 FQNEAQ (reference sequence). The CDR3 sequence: CASSRQEGNTIYF.

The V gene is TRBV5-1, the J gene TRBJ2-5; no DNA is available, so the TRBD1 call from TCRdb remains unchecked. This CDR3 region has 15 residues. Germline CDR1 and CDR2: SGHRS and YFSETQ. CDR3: CASSEMTGRQETQYF.

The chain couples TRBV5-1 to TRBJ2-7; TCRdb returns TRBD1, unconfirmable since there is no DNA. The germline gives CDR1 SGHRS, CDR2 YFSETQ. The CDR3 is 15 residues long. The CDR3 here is CASQTGWGENYEQYF.

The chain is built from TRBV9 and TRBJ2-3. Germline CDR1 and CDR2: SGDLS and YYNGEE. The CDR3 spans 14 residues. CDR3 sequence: CASSVVAGTDTQYF.

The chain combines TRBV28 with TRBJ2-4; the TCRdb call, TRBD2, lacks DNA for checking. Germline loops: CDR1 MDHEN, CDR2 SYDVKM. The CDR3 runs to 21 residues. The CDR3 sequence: CASSLTGGLAGGPLAKNIQYF.

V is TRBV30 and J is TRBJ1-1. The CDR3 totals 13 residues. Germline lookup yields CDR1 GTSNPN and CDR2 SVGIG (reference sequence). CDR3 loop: CAWSALENTEAFF.

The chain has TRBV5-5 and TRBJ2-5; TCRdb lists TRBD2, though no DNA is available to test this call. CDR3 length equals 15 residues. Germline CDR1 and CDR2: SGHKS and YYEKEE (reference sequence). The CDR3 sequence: CVSSLLAGMPETQYF.

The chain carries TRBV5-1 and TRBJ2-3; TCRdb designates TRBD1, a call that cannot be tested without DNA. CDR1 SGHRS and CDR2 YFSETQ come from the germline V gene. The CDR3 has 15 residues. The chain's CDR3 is CASSLQGRETDTQYF.

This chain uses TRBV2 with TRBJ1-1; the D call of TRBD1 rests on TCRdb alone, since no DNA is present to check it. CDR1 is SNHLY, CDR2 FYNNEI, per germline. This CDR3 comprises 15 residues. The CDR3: CASSDQGAQNTEAFF.

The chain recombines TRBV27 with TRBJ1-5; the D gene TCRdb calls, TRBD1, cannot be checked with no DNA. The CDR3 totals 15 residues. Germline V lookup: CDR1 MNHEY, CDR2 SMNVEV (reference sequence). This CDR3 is CASGILGTSNQPQHF.

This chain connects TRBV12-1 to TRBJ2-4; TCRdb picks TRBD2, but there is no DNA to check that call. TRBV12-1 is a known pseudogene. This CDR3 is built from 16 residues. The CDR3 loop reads CASSWRLAGPKNIQYF.

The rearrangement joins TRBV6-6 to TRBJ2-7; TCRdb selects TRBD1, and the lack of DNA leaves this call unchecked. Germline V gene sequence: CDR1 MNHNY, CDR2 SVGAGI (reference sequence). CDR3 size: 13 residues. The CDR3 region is CASSRGQFYEQYF.

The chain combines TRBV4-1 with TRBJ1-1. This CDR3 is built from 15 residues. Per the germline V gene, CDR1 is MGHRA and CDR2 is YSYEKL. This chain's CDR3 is CASSLSQGYNTEAFF.

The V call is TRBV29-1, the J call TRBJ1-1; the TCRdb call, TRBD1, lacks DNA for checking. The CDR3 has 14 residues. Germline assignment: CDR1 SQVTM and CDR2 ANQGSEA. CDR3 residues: CSVEDRGPSTEAFF.

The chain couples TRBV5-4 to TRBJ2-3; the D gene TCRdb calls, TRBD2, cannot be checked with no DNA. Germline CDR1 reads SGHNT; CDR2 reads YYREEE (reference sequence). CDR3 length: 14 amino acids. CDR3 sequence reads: CASSSSGRVNTQYF. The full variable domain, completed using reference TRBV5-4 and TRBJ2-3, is ETGVTQSPTHLIKTRGQQVTLRCSSQSGHNTVSWYQQALGQGPQFIFQYYREEENGRGNFPPRFSGLQFPNYSSELNVNALELDDSALYLCASSSSGRVNTQYFGPGTRLTVL.

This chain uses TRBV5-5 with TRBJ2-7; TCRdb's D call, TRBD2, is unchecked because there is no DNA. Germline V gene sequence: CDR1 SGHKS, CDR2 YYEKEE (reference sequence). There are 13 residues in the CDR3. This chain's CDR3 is CASSLGEGYEQYF.

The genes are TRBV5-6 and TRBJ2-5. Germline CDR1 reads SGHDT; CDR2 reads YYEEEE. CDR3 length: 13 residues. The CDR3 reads CASSLYTRETQYF.

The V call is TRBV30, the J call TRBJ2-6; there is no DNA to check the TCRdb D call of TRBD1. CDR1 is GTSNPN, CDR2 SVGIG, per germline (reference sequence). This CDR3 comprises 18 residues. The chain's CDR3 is CAWSRHPLGGSGANVLTF. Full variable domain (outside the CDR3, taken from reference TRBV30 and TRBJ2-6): SQTIHQWPATLVQPVGSPLSLECTVEGTSNPNLYWYRQAAGRGLQLLFYSVGIGQISSEVPQNLSASRPQDRQFILSSKKLLLSDSGFYLCAWSRHPLGGSGANVLTFGAGSRLTVL.

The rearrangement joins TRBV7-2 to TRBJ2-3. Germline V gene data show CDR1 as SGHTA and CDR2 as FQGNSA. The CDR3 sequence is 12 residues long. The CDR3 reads CASSPWVDTQYF.

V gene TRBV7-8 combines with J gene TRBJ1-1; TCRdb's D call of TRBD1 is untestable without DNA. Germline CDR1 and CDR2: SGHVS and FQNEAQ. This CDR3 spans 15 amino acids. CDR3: CASSSPDRRNTEAFF. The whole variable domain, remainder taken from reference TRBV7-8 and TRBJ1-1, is GAGVSQSPRYKVAKRGQDVALRCDPISGHVSLFWYQQALGQGPEFLTYFQNEAQLDKSGLPSDRFFAERPEGSVSTLKIQRTQQEDSAVYLCASSSPDRRNTEAFFGQGTRLTVV.

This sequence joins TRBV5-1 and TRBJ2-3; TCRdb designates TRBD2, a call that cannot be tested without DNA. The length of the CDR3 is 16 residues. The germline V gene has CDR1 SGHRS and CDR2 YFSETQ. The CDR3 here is CASSRQTSGGTDTQYF.

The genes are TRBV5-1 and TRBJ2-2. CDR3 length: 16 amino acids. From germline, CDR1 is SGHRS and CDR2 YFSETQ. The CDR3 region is CASTPGGRTNTGELFF.

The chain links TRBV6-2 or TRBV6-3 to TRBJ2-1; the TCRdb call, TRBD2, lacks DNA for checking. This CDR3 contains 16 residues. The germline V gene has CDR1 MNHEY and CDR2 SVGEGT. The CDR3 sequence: CASSRSKRGGTNEQFF.